Shown below are 25 T cell receptor beta chains from a single sample sequenced in a study of OX40 agonist ivuxolimab in advanced cancers. Profiling relied on immunoSEQ multiplex PCR, and the TCRdb table lists in-frame clones only, not all of them. Altogether tens of thousands of clones are present, approximately 77% being singletons, with the ten largest covering under 3%. This specimen consisted of CD4+ or CD8+ T cells sorted from blood, obtained in a trial of the OX40 agonist ivuxolimab. The receptors originated from an adult with an advanced solid tumor such as melanoma, head and neck, liver or kidney cancer.

The rearrangement links TRBV6-5 to TRBJ2-7; TRBD1 or TRBD2 may be the D gene (5 bases each). Trimming shortened V by 6 bases and J by 9 bases, and 21 bases separated the two germline ends. The CDR3 sequence is 14 residues long. CDR1 and CDR2 (germline): MNHEY, SVGAGI. This CDR3 is CASRTRDLGRGQYF. CDR3 DNA: TGTGCCAGCAGGACCCGGGACCTGGGCCGCGGGCAGTACTTC.

This chain uses TRBV6-5 with TRBJ2-3, with D perhaps being TRBD1 or TRBD2 (6 bases each). Germline V lookup: CDR1 MNHEY, CDR2 SVGAGI. V shed 5 bases and J shed 2 bases, with 8 bases lying between them. The CDR3 is 13 residues long. For the CDR3, the DNA is TGTGCCAGCAGTAGGGGGGCCACAGATACGCAGTATTTT. Amino acid sequence: CASSRGATDTQYF.

The rearrangement joins TRBV11-2 to TRBJ2-7; D assignment may be TRBD1 or TRBD2 (5 bases each). The CDR3 totals 12 residues. Trimming left V 5 bases short and J 6 bases short, with 11 bases between. The germline CDR1 and CDR2 sequences are SGHAT and FQNNGV. This CDR3 is CASSLLRGEQYF. The CDR3 DNA reads TGTGCCAGCAGCCTTCTGAGGGGCGAGCAGTACTTC.

V usage is TRBV18 and J usage is TRBJ2-5; D is ambiguous. CDR1 is KGHSH and CDR2 is LQKENI in the germline V gene. V lost 1 base and J 3 bases, leaving 6 bases between the germline ends. There are 13 residues in the CDR3. CDR3 amino acids: CASSPRAKETQYF. The DNA for the CDR3 is TGTGCCAGCTCACCACGGGCAAAAGAGACCCAGTACTTC.

This clone counts as medium-sized (0.01 to 0.1%). This chain joins TRBV5-1 and TRBJ1-1, with D hard to call. CDR1 and CDR2 from the germline V gene are SGHRS and YFSETQ. The V end lost 0 bases, the J end lost 3 bases, and 12 bases lay between the germline ends. This CDR3 spans 15 amino acids. DNA for the CDR3: TGCGCCAGCAGCTTGGATCCCAGCCGAGACACTGAAGCTTTCTTT. It codes for CASSLDPSRDTEAFF.

CDR3 loop: CASSPGGVDEQFF. The CDR3 region has the DNA TGTGCCAGCAGCCCAGGGGGGGTAGATGAGCAGTTCTTC. V gene TRBV11-3 combines with J gene TRBJ2-1; TRBD1 or TRBD2 may be the D gene (7 bases each). CDR1 and CDR2 (germline): SGHNT, YENEEA. The germline V and J ends were trimmed by 5 bases and 8 bases, with 13 bases remaining between them. The CDR3 runs to 13 residues. Full variable domain (outside the CDR3, taken from reference TRBV11-3 and TRBJ2-1): EAGVVQSPRYKIIEKKQPVAFWCNPISGHNTLYWYLQNLGQGPELLIRYENEEAVDDSQLPKDRFSAERLKGVDSTLKIQPAELGDSAVYLCASSPGGVDEQFFGPGTRLTVL.

This chain joins TRBV6-5 and TRBJ2-3, with 7 bases identical to TRBD2. This CDR3 comprises 15 residues. J gave up 0 bases and V 6 bases, and 6 bases lay outside the gene matches. The V gene's germline CDR1 is MNHEY and CDR2 SVGAGI. DNA of the CDR3: TGTGCCAGCAGACGCGGACTAGTCAGCACAGATACGCAGTATTTT. This translates into CASRRGLVSTDTQYF.

The chain links TRBV11-2 to TRBJ2-7, with a possible D match to TRBD2 (5 bases). Trimming pared 7 bases from V and 1 base from J, leaving 11 bases between. Germline CDR1 is SGHAT and CDR2 is FQNNGV. The CDR3 runs to 13 residues. CDR3 region: CASTLWTSYEQYF. CDR3 coding DNA: TGTGCCAGCACCCTTTGGACTTCCTACGAGCAGTACTTC.

This chain joins TRBV4-1 and TRBJ2-3, with TRBD2 identical over 13 bases. Germline CDR1 is MGHRA and CDR2 is YSYEKL. CDR3 length: 19 amino acids. The V gene end was trimmed by 1 base and the J gene end by 3 bases; junction bases not matched to a gene: 10. CDR3 amino acids: CASSQVQTSGRARTDTQYF. The CDR3 nucleotides are TGCGCCAGCAGCCAAGTACAAACTAGCGGGAGGGCCAGGACAGATACGCAGTATTTT.

V gene TRBV18 combines with J gene TRBJ1-2; D gene unclear. V was pared by 4 bases and J by 2 bases, with 8 bases between. CDR1 and CDR2 (germline): KGHSH, LQKENI. The CDR3 is 13 residues long. The CDR3 region is CASSHDKNYGYTF. The CDR3 nucleotides are TGTGCCAGCTCACATGACAAGAACTATGGCTACACCTTC. The full variable domain, completed using reference TRBV18 and TRBJ1-2, is NAGVMQNPRHLVRRRGQEARLRCSPMKGHSHVYWYRQLPEEGLKFMVYLQKENIIDESGMPKERFSAEFPKEGPSILRIQQVVRGDSAAYFCASSHDKNYGYTFGSGTRLTVV.

In this sample, this clone turned up once. The V gene is TRBV28, the J gene TRBJ1-6; TRBD1 aligns across 8 bases. Losses at the gene ends were 6 bases for V and 7 bases for J; bases not matched to a gene: 5. Germline CDR1 MDHEN, CDR2 SYDVKM. The CDR3 length is 14 residues. The CDR3, as DNA: TGTGCCAGCAGAGGGACAGGACCGAATTCACCCCTCCACTTT. This codes for CASRGTGPNSPLHF.

The V call is TRBV15, the J call TRBJ2-7; TRBD1 aligns across 10 bases. This CDR3 spans 16 amino acids. Germline CDR1 is LNHNV and CDR2 is YYDKDF (reference sequence). With V trimmed by 1 base and J by 3 bases, 6 bases remained unmatched. CDR3 sequence (DNA): TGTGCCACCAGCAGAGGGGGGACAGGGGTGCGCTACGAGCAGTACTTC. This gives the protein CATSRGGTGVRYEQYF.

The CDR3 loop is CASSQGRSGANVLTF. CDR3 DNA sequence: TGTGCCAGCAGCCAAGGACGCTCTGGGGCCAACGTCCTGACTTTC. The gene calls are TRBV4-2 and TRBJ2-6; no reliable D call. The germline CDR1 and CDR2 sequences are LGHNA and YNFKEQ. The CDR3 totals 15 residues. Trimming stripped 1 base from V and 0 bases from J, with 4 bases between.

This clone came up once. CDR3: CASSRDFYEQYF. CDR3 nucleotides: TGTGCCAGCAGTCGGGACTTTTACGAGCAGTACTTC. The chain recombines TRBV14 with TRBJ2-7, with a weak D call TRBD2 (6 bases). The CDR3 has 12 residues. Germline assignment: CDR1 SGHDN and CDR2 FVKESK. The ends were cut back, 6 bases at V and 4 bases at J, with 10 bases in the middle.

This clone has more than one count but fewer than ten. This CDR3 is also generated by other DNA sequences in the sample. The V call is TRBV2, the J call TRBJ1-2, with D unclear. The germline V and J ends were trimmed by 0 bases and 7 bases, with 6 bases remaining between them. This CDR3 contains 12 residues. Germline V gene sequence: CDR1 SNHLY, CDR2 FYNNEI. CDR3 sequence: CASSEAGPGYTF. Here the CDR3 DNA reads TGTGCCAGCAGTGAAGCAGGTCCTGGCTACACCTTC.

The V gene is TRBV28, the J gene TRBJ1-2, with D unresolved. The CDR3 is 13 amino acids. The germline gives CDR1 MDHEN, CDR2 SYDVKM. Trimming took off 4 bases at V and 4 bases at J, with 10 bases between the two ends. The CDR3 region has the DNA TGTGCCAGCAGTTGGGGAGGGAGCTATGGCTACACCTTC. Translated: CASSWGGSYGYTF.

The gene calls are TRBV10-1 and TRBJ2-1; D may be TRBD1 (5 bases). The V gene's germline CDR1 is WNHNN and CDR2 SYGVQD (reference sequence). Trimming left V 2 bases short and J 2 bases short, with 10 bases between. CDR3 length: 15 residues. Here the CDR3 DNA reads TGCGCCAGCAGTGAGGGTAGGGGCACCTACAATGAGCAGTTCTTC. It codes for CASSEGRGTYNEQFF.

This clone was seen a single time. The chain uses TRBV29-1 and TRBJ2-7, with D possibly being TRBD1 (5 bases). Per the germline V gene, CDR1 is SQVTM and CDR2 is ANQGSEA. Trimming removed 6 bases from V and 3 bases from J, with 9 bases in between. This CDR3 region has 11 residues. The CDR3 nucleotides read TGCAGCGTCTTAGACAGCTACGAGCAGTACTTC. This encodes CSVLDSYEQYF.

This rearrangement joins TRBV5-6 to TRBJ2-2; D unresolved. Between the trimmed V and J ends, which lost 5 bases and 2 bases, there was a span of 10 bases. Germline values: CDR1 SGHDT, CDR2 YYEEEE. This CDR3 contains 14 residues. The CDR3 DNA reads as TGTGCCAGCAGACGAGGACGAAACACCGGGGAGCTGTTTTTT. Encoded protein: CASRRGRNTGELFF.

The rearrangement uses TRBV29-1 and TRBJ2-3; 8 bases fit TRBD2. There are 15 residues in the CDR3. Looked up from germline, CDR1 is SQVTM and CDR2 is ANQGSEA. The V and J ends lost 3 bases and 0 bases, in that order; junction bases with no gene match: 5. CDR3 DNA sequence: TGCAGCGTTGAGGCTCCTAGCGGGAGCACAGATACGCAGTATTTT. It codes for CSVEAPSGSTDTQYF.

The rearrangement joins TRBV10-3 to TRBJ1-2; D possibly corresponds to TRBD1 (5 bases). V lost 8 bases and J lost 1, with 14 bases in between. The CDR3 spans 14 residues. CDR1 is ENHRY, CDR2 SYGVKD, per germline. The CDR3 sequence is CAIGGPDFNYGYTF. The DNA for the CDR3 is TGTGCCATCGGGGGTCCCGACTTTAACTATGGCTACACCTTC.

This chain joins TRBV5-6 and TRBJ2-1; 10 nucleotides agree with TRBD2. With V trimmed by 1 base and J by 6 bases, 4 bases remained unmatched. Germline lookup yields CDR1 SGHDT and CDR2 YYEEEE. The CDR3 contains 15 residues. For the CDR3, the DNA is TGTGCCAGCAGCTTGCGGACTAGCGGCCGCAATGAGCAGTTCTTC. Its protein product is CASSLRTSGRNEQFF. The full variable domain, its missing parts supplied by reference TRBV5-6 and TRBJ2-1, is DAGVTQSPTHLIKTRGQQVTLRCSPKSGHDTVSWYQQALGQGPQFIFQYYEEEERQRGNFPDRFSGHQFPNYSSELNVNALLLGDSALYLCASSLRTSGRNEQFFGPGTRLTVL.

The J gene is TRBJ1-2, the V gene TRBV29-1, with a possible D match to TRBD1 (6 bases). The CDR3 spans 11 residues. V was trimmed by 6 bases and J by 7 bases, leaving 12 bases between them. The germline V gene has CDR1 SQVTM and CDR2 ANQGSEA. The CDR3 loop reads CSVSLGGGYTF. In DNA, the CDR3 is TGCAGCGTAAGCCTAGGGGGTGGCTACACCTTC. The complete variable domain, with remaining parts taken from reference TRBV29-1 and TRBJ1-2, reads SAVISQKPSRDICQRGTSLTIQCQVDSQVTMMFWYRQQPGQSLTLIATANQGSEATYESGFVIDKFPISRPNLTFSTLTVSNMSPEDSSIYLCSVSLGGGYTFGSGTRLTVV.

Only a few counts were recorded for this clone. The rearrangement joins TRBV7-3 to TRBJ1-2; unclear D gene. This CDR3 contains 14 residues. CDR1 is SGHTA and CDR2 is FQGTGA in the germline V gene. V shed 2 bases and J shed 2 bases, with 9 bases lying between them. This CDR3 reads CASSLGPTNYGYTF. The CDR3 DNA sequence: TGTGCCAGCAGCTTAGGTCCAACGAACTATGGCTACACCTTC.

CDR3 DNA sequence: TGTGCCAGCGGGGGGGACAGGGATAGCAATCAGCCCCAGCATTTT. It translates to CASGGDRDSNQPQHF. The gene calls are TRBV6-1 and TRBJ1-5, with 9 bases that match TRBD1. CDR1 and CDR2 from the germline V gene are MNHNS and SASEGT. The CDR3 runs 15 residues. V shed 8 bases, J shed 0 bases, and the junction held 5 bases outside the gene matches.